This T cell receptor beta chain derives from a study of blood T cells in healthy people across ages. Study-wide points: Unsorted PBMCs ruled out conclusive naive versus antigen-experienced comparison. There was no known CMV status for donors, so expanded clonotype changes were possibly confounded. Observed TCR beta diversity showed a strong correlation with the percentage of naive T cells as measured by flow cytometry.

Then a second PCR, running roughly 7 to 11 cycles, was carried out with a sample-barcoded 5' primer and a J-beta primer mix. No fewer than 2.5 million CDR3-containing paired-end reads came from each sample. TCRdb recomputed calls from the 5' RACE reads with MiXCR, one row per CDR3 protein. This repertoire shows approximately 1.5 million distinct CDR3 sequences, approximately 39% found once; its top ten account for just over 4%. A note on this clonotype: Its antigen is still unknown.

The TCR originated in a woman under 30 in good health. Sequencing was performed on blood.

CDR3 DNA: TGTGCCATCAGTCCAACAGGGTCGAACCAGCCCCAGCATTTT. This sequence encodes CAISPTGSNQPQHF. The chain joins TRBV10-3 to TRBJ1-5; possible D gene TRBD1, 6 bases. Deletions cut 5 bases from V and 7 bases from J, with 15 bases between. CDR3 length equals 14 residues. The V gene's germline CDR1 is ENHRY and CDR2 SYGVKD.